The 24 T cell receptor beta chains below come from one sample, sequenced in a study of CD8+ T cells in alopecia areata (dated by TCRdb to 2016 to 2019). Libraries were prepared through the immunoSEQ multiplex PCR assay. RNA was extracted from all samples and reverse transcribed into cDNA as template for TCR sequencing. TCRdb took this table from immuneACCESS and kept in-frame rearrangements with V and J called. Such tables lack part of the clones; where checked against another copy, unresolved V genes explain under half of the gap, and the rest is unexplained. The sample table lists 100,000 to 130,000 clones, about 50% of them with a count of one. The top ten clones comprise over 20% of the sample. The sequencing input was NKG2D-low CD8+ T cells sorted from blood. The cell subset or site label, as the study defines it: sorted CD8+ NKG2D-low blood T cells. The receptors were gathered from a human donor with alopecia areata.

CDR3 in amino acids: CASSLDLATSYEQYF. CDR3 sequence (DNA): TGCGCCAGCAGCTTGGATCTAGCGACCTCCTACGAGCAGTACTTC. J is TRBJ2-7 and V is TRBV5-1, with a weak D call TRBD2 (6 bases). Between the trimmed V and J ends, which lost 0 bases and 0 bases, there was a span of 10 bases. The length of the CDR3 is 15 residues. Per germline, CDR1 SGHRS and CDR2 YFSETQ.

CDR3 nucleotides: TGCGCCAGCAGCCATTGGGATGCAGGGAACACTGAAGCTTTCTTT. Translation: CASSHWDAGNTEAFF. The genes are TRBV4-1 and TRBJ1-1; D gene ambiguous. Germline V gene data show CDR1 as MGHRA and CDR2 as YSYEKL. The V end was cut by 3 bases, the J end by 1 base, with 12 bases between. The CDR3 consists of 15 residues.

J is TRBJ2-1 and V is TRBV6-4; 9 nucleotides match TRBD2. Germline CDR1 MRHNA, CDR2 SNTAGT. The CDR3 sequence is 16 residues long. V shed 3 bases, J shed 6 bases, and the junction held 9 bases outside the gene matches. The CDR3, as DNA: TGTGCCAGCAGTGAGGGACTAGCCCAAAGGGCCAATGAGCAGTTCTTC. This gives the protein CASSEGLAQRANEQFF.

The CDR3 loop reads CASIPRLAGDEQYF. CDR3 coding DNA: TGTGCCAGCATCCCCCGACTAGCGGGAGACGAGCAGTACTTC. The V call is TRBV28, the J call TRBJ2-7; 12 bases fit TRBD2. Per the germline V gene, CDR1 is MDHEN and CDR2 is SYDVKM. The CDR3 consists of 14 residues. Losses at the gene ends were 7 bases for V and 5 bases for J; bases not matched to a gene: 6.

The V and J genes are TRBV30 and TRBJ2-2; D gene unclear. There are 14 residues in the CDR3. CDR1 is GTSNPN and CDR2 is SVGIG in the germline V gene (reference sequence). The ends were cut back, 3 bases at V and 1 base at J, with 9 bases in the middle. CDR3 amino acids: CAWRRPWNTGELFF. The CDR3 DNA reads as TGTGCCTGGAGGCGACCTTGGAACACCGGGGAGCTGTTTTTT.

The rearrangement joins TRBV6-5 to TRBJ2-1; no reliable D call. Germline CDR1 is MNHEY and CDR2 is SVGAGI. Trimming took 0 bases from V and 6 from J, leaving 9 bases between them. The CDR3 runs to 14 residues. CDR3 residues: CASSYSMRSNEQFF. CDR3 coding DNA: TGTGCCAGCAGTTACTCGATGAGATCCAATGAGCAGTTCTTC.

The chain joins TRBV30 to TRBJ2-7; no firm D call. Germline V CDR1 and CDR2: GTSNPN, SVGIG (reference sequence). V lost 2 bases and J lost 3, with 8 bases in between. The CDR3 length is 12 residues. CDR3 residues: CAWSWFSYEQYF. The CDR3 DNA is TGTGCCTGGAGTTGGTTCAGCTACGAGCAGTACTTC.

V is TRBV25-1 and J is TRBJ1-5; D not resolved. Germline V gene sequence: CDR1 MGHDK, CDR2 SYGVNS. This CDR3 region has 14 residues. Deletions cut 1 base from V and 7 bases from J, with 11 bases between. The CDR3 sequence is CASSEFTEDQPQHF. CDR3 DNA: TGTGCCAGCAGTGAATTTACTGAGGACCAGCCCCAGCATTTT.

This clone was found a few times. The chain has TRBV14 and TRBJ1-1; the D is unclear. Trimming left V 1 base short and J 1 base short, with 4 bases between. The germline V gene encodes CDR1 SGHDN and CDR2 FVKESK. The CDR3 runs 13 residues. CDR3: CASSQVANTEAFF. Written as DNA, the CDR3 is TGTGCCAGCAGCCAAGTGGCGAACACTGAAGCTTTCTTT.

In this sample, this clone turned up a few times. The chain couples TRBV6-6 to TRBJ2-7; no reliable D call. V was pared by 7 bases and J by 2 bases, with 9 bases between. Germline CDR1 is MNHNY and CDR2 is SVGAGI (reference sequence). This CDR3 has 12 amino acids. CDR3 DNA: TGTGCCAGCACCCTGGGGACCTACGAGCAGTACTTC. Protein: CASTLGTYEQYF.

The gene calls are TRBV2 and TRBJ2-1; TRBD2 aligns across 9 bases. The trim removed 7 bases at V and 4 bases at J, leaving 11 bases unmatched. Germline CDR1 SNHLY, CDR2 FYNNEI. This CDR3 has 16 residues. CDR3 nucleotides: TGTGCCAGCACAGTGACCGGGACTAGCATTTACAATGAGCAGTTCTTC. Translated, it gives CASTVTGTSIYNEQFF.

The genes are TRBV5-1 and TRBJ1-1; 7 nucleotides agree with TRBD1. V was clipped by 4 bases and J by 1 base; unmatched bases: 4. This CDR3 is built from 14 residues. CDR1 is SGHRS, CDR2 YFSETQ, per germline. CDR3 nucleotide sequence: TGCGCCAGCAGCCCGACAGGGAAGAACACTGAAGCTTTCTTT. It translates to CASSPTGKNTEAFF.

The chain employs TRBV23-1 and TRBJ2-3; 7 positions match TRBD2. TRBV23-1 is assigned to the ORF class and has an uncertain function. V gave up 1 base and J gave up 3 bases; unmatched junction bases: 4. The CDR3 runs 15 residues. The CDR3 loop is CASSQLEGGTDTQYF. In nucleotides, the CDR3 is TGCGCCAGCAGTCAATTGGAGGGAGGGACAGATACGCAGTATTTT.

The chain recombines TRBV20-1 with TRBJ2-1; D not certain. The CDR3 is 10 amino acids. In germline, CDR1 is DFQATT, CDR2 SNEGSKA (reference sequence). V lost 5 bases and J 6 bases, leaving 5 bases between the germline ends. The CDR3, as DNA: TGCAGTGCTGTCTTCAATGAGCAGTTCTTC. The encoded protein is CSAVFNEQFF.

The rearrangement links TRBV4-1 to TRBJ1-4; D gene unclear. The CDR3 extends over 14 amino acids. CDR1 MGHRA and CDR2 YSYEKL come from the germline V gene. Trimming removed 1 base at V and 14 bases at J, with 17 bases between. CDR3 sequence (DNA): TGCGCCAGCAGCCAAGTAACCAGCCCCACGATGCTGTTTTTT. This sequence encodes CASSQVTSPTMLFF.

The chain carries TRBV2 and TRBJ1-5; D gene ambiguous. CDR1 is SNHLY and CDR2 is FYNNEI in the germline V gene. The CDR3 is made up of 14 amino acids. Deletions cut 6 bases from V and 3 bases from J, with 12 bases between. The CDR3 DNA sequence: TGTGCCAGCAGGCCCGACAAAATCAATCAGCCCCAGCATTTT. This translates into CASRPDKINQPQHF.

The CDR3: CASSLRGDEAFF. The DNA for the CDR3 is TGTGCCAGCAGCTTGCGGGGTGATGAAGCTTTCTTT. The rearrangement uses TRBV11-2 and TRBJ1-1, with D uncertain. This CDR3 region has 12 residues. Germline assignment: CDR1 SGHAT and CDR2 FQNNGV. V lost 3 bases and J lost 7, with 9 bases in between. Full variable domain (rest looked up from reference TRBV11-2 and TRBJ1-1): EAGVAQSPRYKIIEKRQSVAFWCNPISGHATLYWYQQILGQGPKLLIQFQNNGVVDDSQLPKDRFSAERLKGVDSTLKIQPAKLEDSAVYLCASSLRGDEAFFGQGTRLTVV.

This clone turned up a few times. V gene TRBV14 combines with J gene TRBJ2-5; TRBD2 agrees at 8 bases. CDR1 SGHDN and CDR2 FVKESK come from the germline V gene. This CDR3 has 15 residues. Trimming removed 4 bases from V and 7 bases from J; junction bases left unmatched: 11. CDR3 sequence (DNA): TGTGCCAGCAGCCCTCCGACGGGAGGGCCAGGGACCCAGTACTTC. It specifies CASSPPTGGPGTQYF.

This clone was found a few times. The chain joins TRBV27 to TRBJ2-1, with 7 bases lining up with TRBD1. CDR3 size: 11 residues. From germline, CDR1 is MNHEY and CDR2 SMNVEV (reference sequence). Unmatched junction bases numbered 2, after V lost 6 bases and J lost 9 bases. CDR3 amino acids: CASSSGGEQFF. CDR3 bases: TGTGCCAGCAGCTCAGGGGGTGAGCAGTTCTTC.

The J gene is TRBJ2-7, the V gene TRBV11-2, with D hard to call. The CDR3 totals 14 residues. V lost 2 bases to trimming and J lost 2 bases, with 10 bases between them. Germline lookup yields CDR1 SGHAT and CDR2 FQNNGV. CDR3 sequence reads: CASSLTLITYEQYF. The CDR3 DNA is TGTGCCAGCAGCTTAACACTTATTACCTACGAGCAGTACTTC.

The chain uses TRBV7-8 and TRBJ2-7, with D perhaps TRBD1 (5 bases). The CDR3 sequence is 13 residues long. Germline loops: CDR1 SGHVS, CDR2 FQNEAQ. V was pared by 8 bases and J by 1 base, with 12 bases between. The CDR3 DNA is TGTGCCAGCTTTACAACAGGTTCCTACGAGCAGTACTTC. This sequence encodes CASFTTGSYEQYF. The full variable domain, its missing parts supplied by reference TRBV7-8 and TRBJ2-7, is GAGVSQSPRYKVAKRGQDVALRCDPISGHVSLFWYQQALGQGPEFLTYFQNEAQLDKSGLPSDRFFAERPEGSVSTLKIQRTQQEDSAVYLCASFTTGSYEQYFGPGTRLTVT.

This clone was seen a handful of times. This chain uses TRBV28 with TRBJ1-4, with 7 bases lining up with TRBD1. The V gene's germline CDR1 is MDHEN and CDR2 SYDVKM. The CDR3 contains 16 residues. J lost 7 bases, V lost 5 bases, and 13 bases had no gene match. CDR3 sequence reads: CASSPMTGTEREKLFF. The DNA of the CDR3 is TGTGCCAGCAGTCCCATGACAGGGACAGAGCGTGAAAAACTGTTTTTT.

The chain uses TRBV23-1 and TRBJ1-1, with a weak D call TRBD1 (5 bases). TRBV23-1 is noted as an ORF with a role that remains uncertain. Trimming stripped 4 bases from V and 0 bases from J, with 15 bases between. The CDR3 is 16 residues long. This CDR3 reads CASSPPRGLVNTEAFF. The CDR3 nucleotides read TGCGCCAGCAGTCCCCCTCGGGGGTTGGTGAACACTGAAGCTTTCTTT.

This clone appeared a few times. Distinct nucleotide sequences in the sample also encode this CDR3. The CDR3 coding sequence is TGTGCCAGCAGTTTCGGGCCTGATGAGCAGTTCTTC. It is translated as CASSFGPDEQFF. The rearrangement joins TRBV28 to TRBJ2-1; D not certain. The CDR3 totals 12 residues. The V gene's germline CDR1 is MDHEN and CDR2 SYDVKM. The V gene lost 3 bases and the J gene lost 8 bases, with 8 bases spanning the gap.